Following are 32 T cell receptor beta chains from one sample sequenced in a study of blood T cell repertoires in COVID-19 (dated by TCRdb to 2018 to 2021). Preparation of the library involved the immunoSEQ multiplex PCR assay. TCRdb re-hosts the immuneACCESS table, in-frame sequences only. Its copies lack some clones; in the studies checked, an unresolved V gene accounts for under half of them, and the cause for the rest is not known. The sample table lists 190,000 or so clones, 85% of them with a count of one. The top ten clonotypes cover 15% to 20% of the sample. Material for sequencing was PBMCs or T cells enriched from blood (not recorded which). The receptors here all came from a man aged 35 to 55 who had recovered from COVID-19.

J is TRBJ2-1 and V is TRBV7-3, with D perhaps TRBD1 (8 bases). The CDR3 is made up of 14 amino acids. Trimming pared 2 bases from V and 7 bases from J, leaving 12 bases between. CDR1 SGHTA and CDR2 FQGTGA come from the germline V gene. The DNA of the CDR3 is TGTGCCAGCAGCTTACGGGGGGACAGGAATGAGCAGTTCTTC. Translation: CASSLRGDRNEQFF.

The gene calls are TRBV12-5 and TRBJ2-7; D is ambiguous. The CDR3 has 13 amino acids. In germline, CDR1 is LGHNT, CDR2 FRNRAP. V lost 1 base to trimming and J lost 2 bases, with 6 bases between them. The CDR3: CASGLDSTYEQYF. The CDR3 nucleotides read TGTGCTAGTGGTTTGGACAGTACCTACGAGCAGTACTTC.

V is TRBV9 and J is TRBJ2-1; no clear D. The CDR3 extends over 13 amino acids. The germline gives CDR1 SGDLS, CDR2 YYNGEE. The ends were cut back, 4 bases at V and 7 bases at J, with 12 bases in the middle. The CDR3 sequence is CASSPGDRNEQFF. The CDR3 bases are TGTGCCAGCAGCCCGGGTGACCGTAATGAGCAGTTCTTC.

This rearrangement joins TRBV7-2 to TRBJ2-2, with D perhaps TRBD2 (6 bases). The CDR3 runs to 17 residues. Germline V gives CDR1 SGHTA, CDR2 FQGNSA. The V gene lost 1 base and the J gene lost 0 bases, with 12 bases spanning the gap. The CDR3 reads CASSLGMAGTNTGELFF. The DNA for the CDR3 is TGTGCCAGCAGCTTAGGTATGGCGGGAACGAACACCGGGGAGCTGTTTTTT.

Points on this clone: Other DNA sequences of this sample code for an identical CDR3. The CDR3 DNA reads as TGCAGTGCCCTCGGGTTAGCTGAAGCTTTCTTT. This encodes CSALGLAEAFF. This chain links TRBV20-1 with TRBJ1-1; D remains unclear. V dropped 6 bases and J dropped 6 bases, with 11 bases sitting between them. Germline loops: CDR1 DFQATT, CDR2 SNEGSKA (reference sequence). The CDR3 length is 11 residues.

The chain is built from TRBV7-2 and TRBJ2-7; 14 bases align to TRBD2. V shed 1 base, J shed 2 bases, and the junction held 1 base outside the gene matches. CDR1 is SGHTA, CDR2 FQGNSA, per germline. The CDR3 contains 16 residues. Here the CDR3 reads CASSLGLAGGPYEQYF. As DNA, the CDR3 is TGTGCCAGCAGCTTAGGACTAGCGGGAGGGCCCTACGAGCAGTACTTC.

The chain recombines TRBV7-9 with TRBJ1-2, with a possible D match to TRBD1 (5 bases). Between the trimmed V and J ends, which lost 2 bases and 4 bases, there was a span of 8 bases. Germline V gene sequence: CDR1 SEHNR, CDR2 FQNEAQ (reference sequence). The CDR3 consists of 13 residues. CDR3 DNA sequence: TGTGCCAGCAGCTTATCGACAGTCTATGGCTACACCTTC. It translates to CASSLSTVYGYTF.

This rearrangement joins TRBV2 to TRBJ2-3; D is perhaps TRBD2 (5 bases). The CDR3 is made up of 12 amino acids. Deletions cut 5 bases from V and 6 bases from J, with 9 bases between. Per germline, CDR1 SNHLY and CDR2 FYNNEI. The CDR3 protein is CASSRTADTQYF. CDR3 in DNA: TGTGCCAGCAGTAGGACTGCCGATACGCAGTATTTT. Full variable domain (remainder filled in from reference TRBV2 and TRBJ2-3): EPEVTQTPSHQVTQMGQEVILRCVPISNHLYFYWYRQILGQKVEFLVSFYNNEISEKSEIFDDQFSVERPDGSNFTLKIRSTKLEDSAMYFCASSRTADTQYFGPGTRLTVL.

The CDR3 here is CASSLSGTTEAFF. As DNA, the CDR3 is TGTGCCAGCAGTTTGTCGGGAACGACTGAAGCTTTCTTT. The rearrangement joins TRBV12-3 or TRBV12-4 to TRBJ1-1; D remains ambiguous. V lost 3 bases, J lost 5 bases, and 10 bases lay in between. The length of the CDR3 is 13 residues.

The CDR3 spells CASSPTGFEPQHF. CDR3 DNA: TGTGCCAGTAGTCCGACAGGGTTTGAGCCCCAGCATTTT. V is TRBV19 and J is TRBJ1-5, with TRBD1 identical over 7 bases. The CDR3 loop spans 13 amino acids. The V and J ends lost 5 bases and 8 bases, in that order; junction bases with no gene match: 6. Germline CDR1 LNHDA, CDR2 SQIVND (reference sequence).

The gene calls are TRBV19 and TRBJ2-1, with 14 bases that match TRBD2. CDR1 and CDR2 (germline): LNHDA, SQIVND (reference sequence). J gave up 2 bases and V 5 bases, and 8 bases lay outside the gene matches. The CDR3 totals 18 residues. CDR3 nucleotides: TGTGCCAGTAGTCCCTCGGGACTAGCGGGAGTCACCTACAATGAGCAGTTCTTC. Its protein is CASSPSGLAGVTYNEQFF.

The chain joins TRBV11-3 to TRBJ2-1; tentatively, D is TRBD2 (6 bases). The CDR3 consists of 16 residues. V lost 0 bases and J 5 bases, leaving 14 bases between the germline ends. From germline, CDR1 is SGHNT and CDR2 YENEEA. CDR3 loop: CASSLDGRRGNNEQFF. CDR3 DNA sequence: TGTGCCAGCAGCTTAGATGGTCGGCGGGGTAACAATGAGCAGTTCTTC.

The CDR3 here is CASSLLDLGEKLFF. For the CDR3, the DNA is TGTGCCAGCAGCCTACTAGACCTGGGGGAAAAACTGTTTTTT. The chain carries TRBV7-6 and TRBJ1-4; D uncertain. The CDR3 spans 14 residues. The germline V and J ends were trimmed by 5 bases and 8 bases, with 15 bases remaining between them. Germline CDR1 is SGHVS and CDR2 is FNYEAQ.

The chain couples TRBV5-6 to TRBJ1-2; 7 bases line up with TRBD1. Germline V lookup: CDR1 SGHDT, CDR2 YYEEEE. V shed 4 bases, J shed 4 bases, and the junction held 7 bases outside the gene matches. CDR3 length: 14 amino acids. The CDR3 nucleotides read TGTGCCAGCAGCAGCGACAGGGTTATCTATGGCTACACCTTC. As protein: CASSSDRVIYGYTF.

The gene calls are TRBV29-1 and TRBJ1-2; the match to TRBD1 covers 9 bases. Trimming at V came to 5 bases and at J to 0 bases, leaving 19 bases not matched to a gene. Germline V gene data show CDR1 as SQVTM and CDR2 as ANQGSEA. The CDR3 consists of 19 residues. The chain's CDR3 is CSVQGLLEDRGKANYGYTF. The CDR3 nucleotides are TGCAGCGTTCAGGGGTTGCTAGAGGACAGGGGCAAAGCTAACTATGGCTACACCTTC.

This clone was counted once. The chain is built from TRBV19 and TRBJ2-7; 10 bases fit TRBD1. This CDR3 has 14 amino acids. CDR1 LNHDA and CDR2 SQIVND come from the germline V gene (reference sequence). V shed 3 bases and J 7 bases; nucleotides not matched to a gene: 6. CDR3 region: CASSIRTGGGEQYF. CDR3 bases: TGTGCCAGTAGTATCAGGACAGGGGGAGGGGAGCAGTACTTC. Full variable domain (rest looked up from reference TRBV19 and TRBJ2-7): DGGITQSPKYLFRKEGQNVTLSCEQNLNHDAMYWYRQDPGQGLRLIYYSQIVNDFQKGDIAEGYSVSREKKESFPLTVTSAQKNPTAFYLCASSIRTGGGEQYFGPGTRLTVT.

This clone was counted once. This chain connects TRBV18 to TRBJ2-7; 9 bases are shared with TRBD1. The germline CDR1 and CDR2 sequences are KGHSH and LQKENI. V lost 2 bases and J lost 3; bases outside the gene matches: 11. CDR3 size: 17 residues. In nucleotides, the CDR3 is TGTGCCAGCTCACCAACAGACTGGGACAGGGTTAGCTACGAGCAGTACTTC. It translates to CASSPTDWDRVSYEQYF. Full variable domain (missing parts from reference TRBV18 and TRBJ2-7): NAGVMQNPRHLVRRRGQEARLRCSPMKGHSHVYWYRQLPEEGLKFMVYLQKENIIDESGMPKERFSAEFPKEGPSILRIQQVVRGDSAAYFCASSPTDWDRVSYEQYFGPGTRLTVT.

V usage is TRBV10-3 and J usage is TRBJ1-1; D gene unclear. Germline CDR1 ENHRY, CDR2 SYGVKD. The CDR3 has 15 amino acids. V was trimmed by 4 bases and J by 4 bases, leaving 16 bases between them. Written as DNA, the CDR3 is TGTGCCATCAGTGTTGCGGTGGATTCGGGCACTGAAGCTTTCTTT. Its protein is CAISVAVDSGTEAFF.

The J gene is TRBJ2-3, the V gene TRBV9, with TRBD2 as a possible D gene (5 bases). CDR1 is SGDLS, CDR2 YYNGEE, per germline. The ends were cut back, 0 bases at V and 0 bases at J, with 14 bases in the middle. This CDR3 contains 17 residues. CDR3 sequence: CASSVGGASLSTDTQYF. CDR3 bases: TGTGCCAGCAGCGTAGGGGGAGCAAGCTTAAGCACAGATACGCAGTATTTT. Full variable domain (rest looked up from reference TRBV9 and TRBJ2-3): DSGVTQTPKHLITATGQRVTLRCSPRSGDLSVYWYQQSLDQGLQFLIQYYNGEERAKGNILERFSAQQFPDLHSELNLSSLELGDSALYFCASSVGGASLSTDTQYFGPGTRLTVL.

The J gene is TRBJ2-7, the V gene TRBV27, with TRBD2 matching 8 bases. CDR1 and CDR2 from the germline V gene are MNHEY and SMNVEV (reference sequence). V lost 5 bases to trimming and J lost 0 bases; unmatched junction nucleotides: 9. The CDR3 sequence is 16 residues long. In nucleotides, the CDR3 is TGTGCCAGCAGTGCGTCCCTAGCGGGTCTCTCCTACGAGCAGTACTTC. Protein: CASSASLAGLSYEQYF.

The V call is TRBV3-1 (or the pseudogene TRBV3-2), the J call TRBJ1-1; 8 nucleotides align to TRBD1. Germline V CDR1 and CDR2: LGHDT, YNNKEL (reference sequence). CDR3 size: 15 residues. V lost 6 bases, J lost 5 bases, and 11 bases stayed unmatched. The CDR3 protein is CASRPSSDRETEAFF. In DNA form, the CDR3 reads TGTGCCAGCAGACCTTCCTCGGACAGGGAAACTGAAGCTTTCTTT.

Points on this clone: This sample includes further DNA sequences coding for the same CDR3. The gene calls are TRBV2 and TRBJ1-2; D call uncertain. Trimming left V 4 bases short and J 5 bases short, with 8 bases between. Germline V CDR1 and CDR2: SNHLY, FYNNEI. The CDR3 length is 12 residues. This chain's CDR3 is CASSVGGYGYTF. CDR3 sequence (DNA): TGTGCCAGCAGTGTGGGCGGGTATGGCTACACCTTC.

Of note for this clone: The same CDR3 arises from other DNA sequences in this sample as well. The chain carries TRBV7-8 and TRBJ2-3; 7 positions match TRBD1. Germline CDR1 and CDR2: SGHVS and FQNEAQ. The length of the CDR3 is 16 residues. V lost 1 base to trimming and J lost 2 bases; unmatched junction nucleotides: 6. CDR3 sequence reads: CASSLGQGVATDTQYF. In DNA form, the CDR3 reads TGTGCCAGCAGCTTAGGTCAGGGGGTTGCCACAGATACGCAGTATTTT.

CDR3 coding DNA: TGTGCCAGCAGCCTTACTAGTTCGAATGTTTACGAGCAGTACTTC. Translating gives CASSLTSSNVYEQYF. The rearrangement uses TRBV7-8 and TRBJ2-7; tentative D call: TRBD2 (5 bases). Per the germline V gene, CDR1 is SGHVS and CDR2 is FQNEAQ. The CDR3 extends over 15 amino acids. V gave up 5 bases and J gave up 4 bases, with 18 bases separating them.

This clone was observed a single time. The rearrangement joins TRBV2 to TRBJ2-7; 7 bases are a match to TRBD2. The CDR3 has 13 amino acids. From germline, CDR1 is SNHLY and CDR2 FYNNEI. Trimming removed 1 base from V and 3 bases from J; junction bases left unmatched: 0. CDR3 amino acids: CASSEGTSYEQYF. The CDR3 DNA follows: TGTGCCAGCAGTGAAGGGACTAGCTACGAGCAGTACTTC. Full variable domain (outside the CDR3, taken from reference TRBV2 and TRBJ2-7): EPEVTQTPSHQVTQMGQEVILRCVPISNHLYFYWYRQILGQKVEFLVSFYNNEISEKSEIFDDQFSVERPDGSNFTLKIRSTKLEDSAMYFCASSEGTSYEQYFGPGTRLTVT.

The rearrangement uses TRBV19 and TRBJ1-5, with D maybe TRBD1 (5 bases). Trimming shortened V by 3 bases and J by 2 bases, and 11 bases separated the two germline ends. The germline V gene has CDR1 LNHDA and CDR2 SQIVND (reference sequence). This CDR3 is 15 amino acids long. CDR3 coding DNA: TGTGCCAGTAGTATGGGGGGTAGAGGCAATCAGCCCCAGCATTTT. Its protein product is CASSMGGRGNQPQHF.

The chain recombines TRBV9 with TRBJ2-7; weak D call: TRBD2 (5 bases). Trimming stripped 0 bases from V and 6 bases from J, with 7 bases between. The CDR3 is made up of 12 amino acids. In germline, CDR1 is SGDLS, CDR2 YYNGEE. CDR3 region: CASSVGGGEQYF. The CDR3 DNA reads TGTGCCAGCAGCGTAGGAGGAGGCGAGCAGTACTTC.

The CDR3 is CASSQGLAGWGNTDTQYF. CDR3 nucleotides: TGTGCCAGCAGCCAAGGACTAGCGGGGTGGGGTAACACAGATACGCAGTATTTT. The rearrangement joins TRBV13 to TRBJ2-3, with 12 bases matching TRBD2. The CDR3 contains 18 residues. Germline V gene data show CDR1 as PRHDT and CDR2 as FYEKMQ (reference sequence). V trimming: 5 bases; J trimming: 2 bases; junction bases outside the gene matches: 11.

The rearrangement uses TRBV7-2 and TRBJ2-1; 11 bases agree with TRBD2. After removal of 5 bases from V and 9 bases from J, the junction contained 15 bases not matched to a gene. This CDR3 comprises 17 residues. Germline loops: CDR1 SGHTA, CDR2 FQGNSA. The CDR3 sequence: CASSPRGVAGGDPEQFF. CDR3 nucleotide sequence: TGTGCCAGCAGCCCCAGAGGGGTAGCGGGAGGGGACCCTGAGCAGTTCTTC.

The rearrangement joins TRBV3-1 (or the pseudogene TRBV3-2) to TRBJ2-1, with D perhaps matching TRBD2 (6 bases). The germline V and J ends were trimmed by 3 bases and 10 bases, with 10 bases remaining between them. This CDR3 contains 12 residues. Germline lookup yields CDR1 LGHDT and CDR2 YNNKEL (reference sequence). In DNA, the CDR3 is TGTGCCAGCAGCCAGACTAGGCGGGAGCAGTTCTTC. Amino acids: CASSQTRREQFF.

CDR3 in amino acids: CATSHGTYSSTDTQYF. The CDR3 bases are TGTGCCACCAGCCATGGGACTTACTCTAGCACAGATACGCAGTATTTT. The chain recombines TRBV24-1 with TRBJ2-3; the D gene is possibly TRBD2 (6 bases). The V end was cut by 7 bases, the J end by 0 bases, with 16 bases between. The length of the CDR3 is 16 residues. Looked up from germline, CDR1 is KGHDR and CDR2 is SFDVKD.

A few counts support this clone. The CDR3 DNA follows: TGTGCCACCAGCCGACGAGGCCTAGTGGAGACCCAGTACTTC. Its protein product is CATSRRGLVETQYF. The rearrangement links TRBV15 to TRBJ2-5; the D is unclear. The V end was cut by 5 bases, the J end by 5 bases, with 15 bases between. Germline CDR1 reads LNHNV; CDR2 reads YYDKDF (reference sequence). The CDR3 is 14 amino acids.